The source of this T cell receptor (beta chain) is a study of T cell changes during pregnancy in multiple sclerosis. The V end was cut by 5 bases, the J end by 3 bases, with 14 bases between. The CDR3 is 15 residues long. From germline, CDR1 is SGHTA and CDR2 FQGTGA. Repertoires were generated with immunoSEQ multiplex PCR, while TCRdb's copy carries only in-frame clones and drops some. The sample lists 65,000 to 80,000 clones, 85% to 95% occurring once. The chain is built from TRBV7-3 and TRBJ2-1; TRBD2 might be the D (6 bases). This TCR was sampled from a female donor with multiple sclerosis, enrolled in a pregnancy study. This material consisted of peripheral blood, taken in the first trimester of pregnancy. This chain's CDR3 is CASSPVGGNYNEQFF. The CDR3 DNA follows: TGTGCCAGCAGCCCGGTTGGGGGGAACTACAATGAGCAGTTCTTC.